Here is one T cell receptor (beta chain) with its context. The antigen remains unidentified. These data belong to a study of cytomegalovirus exposure and HLA in healthy donors. Notes on the study in general: TCR association rates varied by HLA locus in a later analysis, with DRB1 highest and HLA-C lowest. CMV antigen specificity was confirmed in vitro for a few CMV-associated chains. Later analysis found that TCR beta chains associated with HLA were more clonally expanded than other, equally common chains. An analysis done earlier found most TCR beta V segments productive about 87% or about 30% of the time.

Germline CDR1 MNHNY, CDR2 SVGAGI (reference sequence). CDR3 length: 15 residues. V shed 8 bases, J shed 5 bases, and the junction held 11 bases outside the gene matches. A multiplex PCR was run with 60 Vbeta primers and 13 Jbeta primers. TCRdb's table, derived via immunoSEQ multiplex PCR, lists solely in-frame clones and lacks some. The sample lists 180,000 or so clones, roughly 82% occurring once. The TCR comes from a man aged 40-55 years in good health and CMV-seronegative. The chain couples TRBV6-6 to TRBJ2-3, with 9 bases that match TRBD2. Sequenced: PBMCs. CDR3 nucleotide sequence: TGTGCCAGCGCGGTAGCGGGGGCGAATGGAGATACGCAGTATTTT. It translates to CASAVAGANGDTQYF.